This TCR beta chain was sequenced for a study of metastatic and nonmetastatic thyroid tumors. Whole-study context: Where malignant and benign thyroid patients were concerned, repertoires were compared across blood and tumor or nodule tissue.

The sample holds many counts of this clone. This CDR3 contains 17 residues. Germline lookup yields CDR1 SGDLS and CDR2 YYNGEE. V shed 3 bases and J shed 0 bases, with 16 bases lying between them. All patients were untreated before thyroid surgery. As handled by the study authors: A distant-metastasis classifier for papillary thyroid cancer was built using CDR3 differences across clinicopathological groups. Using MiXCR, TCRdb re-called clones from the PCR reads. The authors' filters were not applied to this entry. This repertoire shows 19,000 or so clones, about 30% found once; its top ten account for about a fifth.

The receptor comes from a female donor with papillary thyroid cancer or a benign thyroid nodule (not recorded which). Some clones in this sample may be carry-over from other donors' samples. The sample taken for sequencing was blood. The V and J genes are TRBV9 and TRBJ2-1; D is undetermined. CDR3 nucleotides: TGTGCCAGCAGCGGGTCCCTAGTAGGAAGCTCCTACAATGAGCAGTTCTTC. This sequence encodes CASSGSLVGSSYNEQFF.